This T cell receptor beta chain was identified in a study of blood T cell repertoires in COVID-19. About the research overall: The United States, Italy and Spain were the sources of the acute and convalescent COVID-19 samples. T cells, B-cell-depleted T cells, or PBMCs provided the cDNA or gDNA that served as material.

Participants had their cohort set by participant-reported clinical history. As handled by the study authors: Reference gene primer amplification in the assay estimated nucleated cell counts. Produced via immunoSEQ multiplex PCR; TCRdb's table is partial and in-frame only. The V and J calls and the clone size are those of that table, but D and trimming were determined from the DNA. The table has 200,000 or so clones, about 87% seen once; the top ten hold 2.5%. Trimming removed 3 bases at V and 4 bases at J, with 10 bases between. The CDR3 is 14 residues long. The germline V gene has CDR1 MNHEY and CDR2 SVGEGT.

The chain is built from TRBV6-2 or TRBV6-3 and TRBJ2-4, with unresolved D. The clonotype comes from a woman between 35 and 50 years old with acute COVID-19. Sequencing input: PBMCs or T cells enriched from blood (not recorded which). As DNA, the CDR3 is TGTGCCAGCAGTTATTCCGGGTCGAAAAACATTCAGTACTTC. Residues: CASSYSGSKNIQYF.